These 29 T cell receptor beta chains share one sample of origin, sequenced in a study of T and B cells in COVID-19 patients (dated by TCRdb to 2019 to 2021). TCRdb lists the instrument as Illumina MiSeq. TRB rearrangements were amplified by multiplex PCR with BIOMED2 TRB-A/B primer pools. TCRdb reran the public reads through fastp at Q25 and MiXCR, keeping productive beta chains. Merged by CDR3 protein, the rows form single entries marked with the most common genes and DNA. The sample profile shows under 15,000 distinct CDR3 sequences; around 28% of them were found once. The top ten constitute about 6.5% of the sample. TRB repertoires were amplified from approximately 250-500 ng of genomic DNA extracted from blood. Sequencing was done on a sample of blood. All receptors derive from a human donor who had recovered from COVID-19.

This clonotype came up a few times. The rearrangement joins TRBV20-1 to TRBJ2-3; TRBD2 might be the D (6 bases). The CDR3 runs to 14 residues. Germline values: CDR1 DFQATT, CDR2 SNEGSKA (reference sequence). Trimming took 3 bases from V and 1 from J, leaving 11 bases between them. CDR3 amino acids: CSASGGLRTDTQYF. The DNA of the CDR3 is TGCAGTGCTAGTGGGGGACTCCGCACAGATACGCAGTATTTT.

This clonotype counts as medium-sized (0.01 to 0.1%). The chain combines TRBV6-2 or TRBV6-3 with TRBJ2-1; D perhaps matches TRBD2 (5 bases). The germline gives CDR1 MNHEY, CDR2 SVGEGT. Trimming pared 7 bases from V and 0 bases from J, leaving 16 bases between. The CDR3 loop spans 16 amino acids. This chain's CDR3 is CASTYRTLSSYNEQFF. DNA of the CDR3: TGTGCCAGCACCTATAGGACTCTTAGCTCCTACAATGAGCAGTTCTTC.

This clonotype is deemed medium-sized. This sequence joins TRBV19 and TRBJ1-2; 9 bases fit TRBD1. This CDR3 is 14 amino acids long. Looked up from germline, CDR1 is LNHDA and CDR2 is SQIVND (reference sequence). Trimming cost V 7 bases and J 6 bases; bases outside gene matches: 9. CDR3 sequence (DNA): TGTGCCAGTACCCCGGGACAGGGTTTTGATGGCTACACCTTC. Translation gives CASTPGQGFDGYTF.

This clonotype was counted only a few times. Germline and junction disagree at one end, which may indicate a read error. The chain links TRBV10-3 to TRBJ1-1; maybe TRBD1 (6 bases). Germline V lookup: CDR1 ENHRY, CDR2 SYGVKD. The CDR3 loop spans 15 amino acids. This CDR3 reads CAISESGDTDTEAFF. The DNA of the CDR3 is TGTGCCATCAGTGAGTCAGGGGACACTGACACGGAAGCTTTCTTT.

The V call is TRBV12-3 or TRBV12-4, the J call TRBJ1-1; D may be TRBD1 (5 bases). The CDR3 runs to 12 residues. V was shortened by 3 bases and J by 3 bases, with 5 bases between the two germline ends. The CDR3 region has the DNA TGTGCCAGCAGTTTCAGGGACACTGAAGCTTTCTTT. The encoded protein is CASSFRDTEAFF.

This clonotype has only a few counts. The CDR3 region is CAIRAGPGSQPQHF. CDR3 bases: TGTGCCATCAGGGCGGGACCCGGCAGTCAGCCCCAGCATTTT. The chain couples TRBV10-3 to TRBJ1-5, with D possibly being TRBD1 (5 bases). CDR1 ENHRY and CDR2 SYGVKD come from the germline V gene. The CDR3 covers 14 residues. Trimming left V 6 bases short and J 6 bases short, with 15 bases between.

Concerning this clonotype itself: A single base separates this from a much larger clone, so it may be a read error. V and J are TRBV29-1 and TRBJ1-4; possible D gene TRBD1, 5 bases. The CDR3 consists of 13 residues. V was clipped by 4 bases and J by 5 bases, with 11 bases between them. The germline gives CDR1 SQVTM, CDR2 ANQGSEA. CDR3 sequence (DNA): TGCAGCGTTGGGGGCAGGACGAATGAAAAACTGTTTTTT. This encodes CSVGGRTNEKLFF.

This clonotype has just a few counts. J is TRBJ2-2 and V is TRBV15; 8 bases align to TRBD1. Germline V CDR1 and CDR2: LNHNV, YYDKDF (reference sequence). With V trimmed by 3 bases and J by 6 bases, 6 bases remained unmatched. This CDR3 region has 15 residues. The CDR3: CATSSRDRQSGELFF. The CDR3 coding sequence is TGTGCCACCAGCAGCCGGGACAGGCAATCCGGGGAGCTGTTTTTT. The full variable domain, with the rest looked up from reference TRBV15 and TRBJ2-2, is DAMVIQNPRYQVTQFGKPVTLSCSQTLNHNVMYWYQQKSSQAPKLLFHYYDKDFNNEADTPDNFQSRRPNTSFCFLDIRSPGLGDTAMYLCATSSRDRQSGELFFGEGSRLTVL.

Concerning this clonotype itself: A much larger clone lies one base from this, so it may be a read error. J is TRBJ2-7 and V is TRBV6-5; D possibly corresponds to TRBD2 (7 bases). The CDR3 is 15 amino acids. Germline CDR1 reads MNHEY; CDR2 reads SVGAGI. CDR3 in amino acids: CASSLPSGGVYGQYF. DNA for the CDR3: TGTGCCAGCAGTTTACCCTCGGGGGGCGTTTACGGGCAGTACTTC.

This clonotype has a handful of counts. The J gene is TRBJ1-5, the V gene TRBV19; TRBD1 is a possible D gene (5 bases). The CDR3 spans 15 residues. Germline lookup yields CDR1 LNHDA and CDR2 SQIVND (reference sequence). Trimming left V 7 bases short and J 0 bases short, with 13 bases between. This CDR3 reads CASKGNLISNQPQHF. The CDR3 DNA sequence: TGTGCCAGTAAGGGGAATTTGATTAGCAATCAGCCCCAGCATTTT.

There are a few counts of this clonotype. The V call is TRBV12-3 or TRBV12-4, the J call TRBJ2-1; TRBD2 might be the D (5 bases). The CDR3 runs to 15 residues. V shed 5 bases and J shed 15 bases, with 26 bases lying between them. CDR3 sequence (DNA): TGTGCCAGCAGTCCCCTGGGCGGGTGGCTATTTTCTCCGTTCTTC. Its translation is CASSPLGGWLFSPFF.

There are a few counts of this clonotype. The rearrangement uses TRBV12-3 or TRBV12-4 and TRBJ1-1; 7 nucleotides align to TRBD1. Unmatched junction bases numbered 3, after V lost 1 base and J lost 4 bases. The CDR3 covers 14 residues. CDR3 in DNA: TGTGCCAGCAGTTTAGACGCAGGGGGCACTGAAGCTTTCTTT. Its translation: CASSLDAGGTEAFF.

This clonotype was recorded many times. V is TRBV6-5 and J is TRBJ2-3, with TRBD2 matching over 10 bases. The CDR3 contains 15 residues. Per the germline V gene, CDR1 is MNHEY and CDR2 is SVGAGI. V trimming: 6 bases; J trimming: 5 bases; junction bases outside the gene matches: 8. CDR3 sequence: CASRASGGHGDTQYF. DNA of the CDR3: TGTGCCAGCAGGGCTAGCGGGGGCCATGGAGATACGCAGTATTTT.

This clonotype was detected only once. This chain joins TRBV7-9 and TRBJ2-3, with 9 bases aligning to TRBD2. Germline values: CDR1 SEHNR, CDR2 FQNEAQ (reference sequence). The CDR3 loop spans 19 amino acids. Unmatched junction bases numbered 15, after V lost 5 bases and J lost 0 bases. In DNA, the CDR3 is TGTGCCAGCAGCCCGAAAGGCAATCTAGCGGGGAGAAGCACAGATACGCAGTATTTT. Protein sequence: CASSPKGNLAGRSTDTQYF.

This clonotype is judged medium-sized. The rearrangement links TRBV29-1 to TRBJ2-2; D not certain. This CDR3 has 11 residues. Germline V gene lookup returns CDR1 SQVTM and CDR2 ANQGSEA. Trimming took off 7 bases at V and 7 bases at J, with 10 bases between the two ends. Here the CDR3 reads CSGWNYGELFF. The DNA of the CDR3 is TGCAGCGGCTGGAATTACGGGGAGCTGTTTTTT.

A few counts support this clonotype. The chain recombines TRBV5-5 with TRBJ1-1, with a possible D match to TRBD1 (5 bases). Germline CDR1 reads SGHKS; CDR2 reads YYEKEE (reference sequence). Trimming cost V 5 bases and J 0 bases, with 14 bases left between them. This CDR3 spans 15 amino acids. This CDR3 is CASSPGTAVNTEAFF. CDR3 DNA sequence: TGTGCCAGCAGTCCCGGGACGGCCGTGAACACTGAAGCTTTCTTT.

At least ten counts were recorded for this clonotype. The J gene is TRBJ1-1, the V gene TRBV19; 8 nucleotides agree with TRBD1. Per germline, CDR1 LNHDA and CDR2 SQIVND (reference sequence). Trimming removed 6 bases from V and 1 base from J; junction bases left unmatched: 4. This CDR3 region has 14 residues. CDR3 bases: TGTGCCAGTAGAATCACAGGGGGGAACACTGAAGCTTTCTTT. The encoded protein is CASRITGGNTEAFF.

This clonotype came up a few times. The gene calls are TRBV6-5 and TRBJ2-3; D might be TRBD1 or TRBD2, each matching 5 bases. V lost 6 bases and J 8 bases, leaving 12 bases between the germline ends. The CDR3 spans 12 residues. Germline V gene data show CDR1 as MNHEY and CDR2 as SVGAGI. CDR3 bases: TGTGCCAGCAGCGGTCCGGGGCCTACGCAGTATTTT. Its protein product is CASSGPGPTQYF.

The chain carries TRBV5-6 and TRBJ2-7; 8 nucleotides match TRBD1. The CDR3 runs 14 residues. Germline values: CDR1 SGHDT, CDR2 YYEEEE. With V trimmed by 4 bases and J by 2 bases, 5 bases remained unmatched. The CDR3 spells CASSRGTGPYEQYF. The CDR3 coding sequence is TGTGCCAGCAGCCGTGGGACAGGACCCTACGAGCAGTACTTC.

This chain uses TRBV6-1 with TRBJ1-5; TRBD1 matches 7 bases. The CDR3 consists of 17 residues. V lost 5 bases and J lost 5; bases outside the gene matches: 15. The germline V gene has CDR1 MNHNS and CDR2 SASEGT. The CDR3 here is CASSNRPGTALDQPQHF. In DNA, the CDR3 is TGTGCCAGCAGTAACCGTCCCGGGACAGCTCTAGATCAGCCCCAGCATTTT.

The gene calls are TRBV12-3 or TRBV12-4 and TRBJ2-7, with D hard to call. The CDR3 extends over 11 amino acids. V lost 4 bases to trimming and J lost 3 bases, with 4 bases between them. The CDR3 spells CASSYRYEQYF. As DNA, the CDR3 is TGTGCCAGCAGTTATCGCTACGAGCAGTACTTC.

The chain links TRBV7-2 to TRBJ2-1; 8 bases are a match to TRBD2. Unmatched junction bases numbered 2, after V lost 1 base and J lost 0 bases. CDR3 size: 16 residues. CDR1 is SGHTA and CDR2 is FQGNSA in the germline V gene. CDR3 amino acids: CASSLERGRSYNEQFF. The CDR3 DNA follows: TGTGCCAGCAGCTTAGAGCGGGGGCGCTCCTACAATGAGCAGTTCTTC.

Remarks on this clonotype: This may arise from a read error, as a much more abundant clone is one base away. The genes are TRBV27 and TRBJ2-7; TRBD1 aligns across 8 bases. The germline gives CDR1 MNHEY, CDR2 SMNVEV (reference sequence). This CDR3 spans 15 amino acids. Trimming cost V 4 bases and J 7 bases; bases outside gene matches: 12. CDR3 in amino acids: CASSSWDRLRNEQYF. For the CDR3, the DNA is TGTGCCAGCAGTTCTTGGGACAGGTTAAGGAATGAGCAGTACTTC.

This clonotype was seen ten or more times. The chain has TRBV18 and TRBJ2-3; 10 nucleotides align to TRBD1. This CDR3 is built from 16 residues. V lost 3 bases, J lost 2 bases, and 5 bases stayed unmatched. Germline V lookup: CDR1 KGHSH, CDR2 LQKENI. The CDR3, as DNA: TGTGCCAGCTCACCTCGGGACAGGGGAAACACAGATACGCAGTATTTT. Protein: CASSPRDRGNTDTQYF.

The chain carries TRBV6-5 and TRBJ2-1, with 16 bases fitting TRBD2. This CDR3 spans 16 amino acids. Germline V gene data show CDR1 as MNHEY and CDR2 as SVGAGI. The ends lost 6 bases at V and 9 bases at J; junction bases unmatched: 8. CDR3 in DNA: TGTGCCAGCAGCCGCGGGACTAGCGGGGGGGAGGTTGAGCAGTTCTTC. This encodes CASSRGTSGGEVEQFF.

This clonotype was seen only a few times. V is TRBV6-6 and J is TRBJ1-6; D gene ambiguous. Germline CDR1 is MNHNY and CDR2 is SVGAGI (reference sequence). V lost 6 bases to trimming and J lost 7 bases, with 13 bases between them. This CDR3 is 14 amino acids long. The CDR3, as DNA: TGTGCCAGCAGATCCGACGGACCCAATTCACCCCTCCACTTT. Amino acids: CASRSDGPNSPLHF.

Relative to its sample, this clonotype is medium-sized. The rearrangement links TRBV19 to TRBJ2-4; D is perhaps TRBD1 (8 bases). The CDR3 covers 14 residues. The germline gives CDR1 LNHDA, CDR2 SQIVND (reference sequence). V was cut by 7 bases and J by 9 bases, with 19 bases left in between. CDR3 region: CASNTGGGLGIQYF. The CDR3 region has the DNA TGTGCCAGTAACACAGGGGGAGGGTTAGGCATTCAGTACTTC.

The table lists this clonotype with a few counts. This sequence joins TRBV30 and TRBJ1-5; the match to TRBD1 covers 7 bases. The CDR3 has 16 residues. V gave up 5 bases and J gave up 0 bases; unmatched junction bases: 10. CDR1 is GTSNPN, CDR2 SVGIG, per germline (reference sequence). For the CDR3, the DNA is TGTGCCTGGTCCGCAGGGGGACTGCATAGCAATCAGCCCCAGCATTTT. It is translated as CAWSAGGLHSNQPQHF.

This chain connects TRBV5-6 to TRBJ2-7; D is possibly TRBD2 (6 bases). The V gene lost 4 bases and the J gene lost 0 bases, with 8 bases spanning the gap. The CDR3 loop spans 13 amino acids. In germline, CDR1 is SGHDT, CDR2 YYEEEE. Here the CDR3 DNA reads TGTGCCAGCAGCGGGACTGACTCCTACGAGCAGTACTTC. Encoded protein: CASSGTDSYEQYF.